The present T cell receptor beta chain was sequenced within a study of shared clonotypes between healthy human individuals. CDR3 length: 13 amino acids. V dropped 2 bases and J dropped 10; count of bases not matched to a gene: 5. Germline CDR1 is MNHNY and CDR2 is SVGAGI (reference sequence). TCRdb's copy holds only in-frame clones and misses some; the assay was immunoSEQ multiplex PCR. The sample has approximately 2.1 million clones; 85% to 95% are singletons. Sequenced: naive CD4+ T cells from PBMCs. Subset noted: CD45RA+ positively selected. This rearrangement joins TRBV6-6 to TRBJ2-1; 7 nucleotides agree with TRBD2. The TCR comes from a man younger than 35 in good health. Some clones in this sample may be carry-over from other donors' samples. CDR3 sequence: CASSYKTSSEQFF. The CDR3 nucleotides read TGTGCCAGCAGTTACAAGACTAGCTCCGAGCAGTTCTTC.